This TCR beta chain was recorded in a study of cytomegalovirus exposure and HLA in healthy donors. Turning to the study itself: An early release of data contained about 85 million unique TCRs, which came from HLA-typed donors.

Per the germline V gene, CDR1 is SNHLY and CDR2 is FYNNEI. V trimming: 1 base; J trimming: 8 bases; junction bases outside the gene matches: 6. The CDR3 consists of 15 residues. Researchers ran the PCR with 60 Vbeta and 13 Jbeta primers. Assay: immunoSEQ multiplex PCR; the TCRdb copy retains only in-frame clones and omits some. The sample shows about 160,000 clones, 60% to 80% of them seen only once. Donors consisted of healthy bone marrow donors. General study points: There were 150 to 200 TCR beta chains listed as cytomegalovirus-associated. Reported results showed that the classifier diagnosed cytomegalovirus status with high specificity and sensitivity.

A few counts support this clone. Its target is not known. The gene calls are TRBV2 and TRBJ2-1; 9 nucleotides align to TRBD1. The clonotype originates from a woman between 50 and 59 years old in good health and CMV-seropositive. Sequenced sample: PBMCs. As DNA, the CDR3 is TGTGCCAGCAGTGAAGGAACAGGGGGCCTGGATGAGCAGTTCTTC. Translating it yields CASSEGTGGLDEQFF.